This T cell receptor (beta chain) originates from a study of Graves' ophthalmopathy and Graves' hyperthyroidism (dated by TCRdb to 2017 to 2018). Context from the whole study: Peripheral blood was collected before any treatment was given, at the time of initial diagnosis. The roughly 90 discovery patients were divided at random into training and test sets in a 7:3 ratio. To explore V-J signatures distinguishing ophthalmopathy from hyperthyroidism, a discovery set of roughly 98 patients (about 43 ophthalmopathy, 57 stable hyperthyroidism) was enrolled. The independent validation cohort included approximately 19 hyperthyroidism patients plus 17 patients who later progressed from hyperthyroidism to ophthalmopathy. In over 5 hyperthyroidism patients, the T-cell repertoire of thyroid tissue was compared with the T-cell repertoire of blood. The study used TCR beta repertoire signatures to distinguish Graves' ophthalmopathy from Graves' hyperthyroidism and to predict progression to ophthalmopathy. Following sampling, methimazole starting at 30 mg daily was administered to hyperthyroidism patients, and high-dose intravenous methylprednisolone was administered to ophthalmopathy patients. In total, approximately 130 blood samples were TCR-sequenced: approximately 42 ophthalmopathy, approximately 80 hyperthyroidism and approximately 17 hyperthyroidism-to-ophthalmopathy patients. Broad study findings and their caveats: In validation, the model predicted ophthalmopathy progression with about 70% sensitivity and 72.22% specificity; more than ten predicted patients were CT-confirmed with GO in a median of approximately six months. No statistical method was used to predetermine the sample size, and group allocation was not hidden from the investigators. Among expanded thyroid clonotypes with frequency above 0.001, most also showed up in blood, which suggests that blood repertoires may reflect the thyroid immune response. In cross-validation, the 13-signature model distinguished ophthalmopathy from stable hyperthyroidism with about 90% sensitivity and around 84% specificity, while in the test set the corresponding values were 80% and 75%.

A patient counted as having stable hyperthyroidism if there was no progression to ophthalmopathy within 18 months of follow-up. Patients with hyperthyroidism were aged 18 to 65 years, had been newly diagnosed, and had a disease duration of less than 2 months. Patients with other autoimmune diseases, uncontrolled infections, pregnancy or lactation were excluded from the study. Diagnosis relied on clinical symptoms, serum thyroxine, TRAb, thyroid ultrasound and orbital computed tomography. PBMCs were isolated from about 9.1 ml of fresh peripheral blood by Ficoll-Paque density gradient centrifugation. Total RNA was extracted with Trizol reagent and quality-checked on an Agilent 2100 Bioanalyzer. TCR beta CDR3 regions were amplified from RNA transcripts for repertoire sequencing. HTBI primers and the Qiagen OneStep RT-PCR kit were used in a first-round RT-PCR, which was followed by a second-round multiplex PCR, size selection and purification. Sequencing of the libraries was carried out on an Illumina HiSeq2000 in paired-end mode with 100 bp reads. For the original study's pipeline: Reads were processed with SOAPnuke, discarding reads with adapters, uncalled bases, mean Phred below 15, or no exact constant-primer or identifier match. COPE v1.2.5 was used to merge high-quality paired reads. Each unique nucleotide sequence was defined as a clonotype, and clonotypes were aligned to IMGT TRB V, D and J references with MiTCR v1.1. Analysis was restricted to V-J combinations with a frequency above 0.0001, which covered roughly 99% of repertoires. For each V-J combination, a TCR clonal expansion and chaos score was defined as the ratio of F50 clonal expansion to chaos observed in the TCRdist matrix. Features were reduced by Welch's t-statistics and random forest to 10 to 15 V-J combinations, which fed a naive Bayes classifier. Thyroid-blood repertoire similarity was quantified with the Morisita-Horn index. Starting from the raw public reads, TCRdb applied fastp trimming at Q25, assembled clones with MiXCR and retained in-frame beta chains. Duplicate CDR3 protein sequences are folded into a single record with the most common DNA and genes. The V and J calls and clone size come from TCRdb's table, not from the authors' own analysis. The sample has fewer than 650,000 distinct CDR3 sequences on record, roughly 20% of them singletons. Clones ranked in the top ten supply more than 5.5% of the sample.

In this sample, this clonotype turned up many times. What antigen it recognizes has not been identified. No clone much larger than this one lies a single base away; base qualities are absent. The CDR3 contains 14 residues, cysteine and phenylalanine counted. Only the CDR3 portion is preserved as DNA: 42 bases, with reading frame beginning at the first base. Trimming removed 5 bases from V and 4 bases from J; the gene matches leave 6 bases unexplained. The germline V gene encodes CDR1 SGHTA and CDR2 FQGNSA. Sequencing was carried out using peripheral blood. The rearranged segments are TRBV7-2 and TRBJ2-7; a stretch of 9 junction bases matches TRBD2. The receptor comes from a woman aged 18-29 years with stable Graves' hyperthyroidism. Some clones in this sample may be carry-over from other donors' samples. Donor details come from another sample of the same person, matched by shared clones. The DNA sequence reads TGTGCCAGCAGCCCGACTAGCGGCCCATACGAGCAGTACTTC. It codes for CASSPTSGPYEQYF.